This T cell receptor beta chain was retrieved from a study of T-cell reconstitution after alpha-beta-depleted transplantation in children. The sample holds many counts of this clonotype. Preparation of the TCRbeta library used unique molecular identifiers. TCRdb called the PCR reads again in MiXCR, with one record for every CDR3 protein. The sample records 170,000 or so distinct CDR3 sequences, roughly 7.5% being singletons. With 2 bases clipped from V and 10 bases from J, the junction kept 8 bases outside the gene matches. Germline-derived CDR1 and CDR2 are SGHAT and FQNNGV. There are 15 residues in the CDR3.

The V gene is TRBV11-2, the J gene TRBJ1-4; TRBD1 agrees at 9 bases. This receptor was taken from a human donor who donated a stem cell graft to a child with Wiskott-Aldrich syndrome. The sample was PBMCs from the stem cell graft donor, taken from the stem cell graft. The CDR3 DNA sequence: TGTGCCAGCAGCTTACGGGGACAGGGATGGGGAAAACTGTTTTTT. Its translation is CASSLRGQGWGKLFF. The full variable domain, with the rest looked up from reference TRBV11-2 and TRBJ1-4, is EAGVAQSPRYKIIEKRQSVAFWCNPISGHATLYWYQQILGQGPKLLIQFQNNGVVDDSQLPKDRFSAERLKGVDSTLKIQPAKLEDSAVYLCASSLRGQGWGKLFFGSGTQLSVL.